This is a list of T cell receptor beta chains from one sample in a study of T-cell reconstitution after alpha-beta-depleted transplantation in children. TCRdb reprocessed the PCR reads with MiXCR, giving one entry per CDR3 protein. Among 200,000 to 300,000 distinct CDR3 sequences listed, approximately 12% were seen once. The sequencing used PBMCs from the stem cell graft donor, collected from the stem cell graft. These receptors all come from a human donor who donated a stem cell graft to a child with acute lymphoblastic leukemia. CDR3s include the opening cysteine and the closing phenylalanine or tryptophan. Fields, in order: D gene, clone size, J gene, V gene, CDR3 DNA, CDR3 protein. A D gene is named only where the DNA matches it firmly. Rows may omit the clone size; those that give it use once, few, many or a size class.

TRBD1,many,TRBJ2-3,TRBV7-2,TGTGCCAGCAGACGGACAGGCGGGACGCAGTATTTT,CASRRTGGTQYF
-,many,TRBJ1-1,TRBV6-2/TRBV6-3,TGTGCCAGCAATGGTAGAACTGAAGCTTTCTTT,CASNGRTEAFF
TRBD2,-,TRBJ2-1,TRBV4-3,TGCGCCAGCAGCCAAGATCGAGCGGGATCCTACAATGAGCAGTTCTTC,CASSQDRAGSYNEQFF
-,many,TRBJ2-7,TRBV4-3,TGCGCCAGCAGCCCCCAAGGGGGAGGCGAGCAGTACTTC,CASSPQGGGEQYF
TRBD2,many,TRBJ2-1,TRBV20-1,TGCAGTGCTAGAGAGGGTAGCGGGGCCTACAATGAGCAGTTCTTC,CSAREGSGAYNEQFF
-,many,TRBJ1-1,TRBV5-8,TGTGCCAGCAGCTTAAATGACAGAACCACTGAAGCTTTCTTT,CASSLNDRTTEAFF
-,many,TRBJ2-2,TRBV4-3,TGCGCCAGCAGCCAAGAATGGACCGGGGAGCTGTTTTTT,CASSQEWTGELFF
TRBD1,many,TRBJ2-6,TRBV29-1,TGCAGCGTTGAAGGGGACAGGGGGCCTTCCCCCGGGGCCAACGTCCTGACTTTC,CSVEGDRGPSPGANVLTF
TRBD2,many,TRBJ2-3,TRBV29-1,TGCAGCGTGGGCAACGTCCCCGGGACTAGCGGGGGCCCAGATACGCAGTATTTT,CSVGNVPGTSGGPDTQYF
TRBD1,many,TRBJ2-7,TRBV10-2,TGCGCCAGCAGACGGGACAGAACCTACGAGCAGTACTTC,CASRRDRTYEQYF
TRBD1,many,TRBJ2-7,TRBV4-2,TGTGCCAGCAGTACACAGGGGCCCTACGAGCAGTACTTC,CASSTQGPYEQYF
-,many,TRBJ2-7,TRBV20-1,TGCAGTGCTATACTCCAGGCGGACGAGCAGTACTTC,CSAILQADEQYF
-,many,TRBJ2-7,TRBV5-1,TGCGCCAGCACCGGCCCGGGGCTGGAGTTTCTCTACGAGCAGTACTTC,CASTGPGLEFLYEQYF
TRBD1,-,TRBJ1-1,TRBV7-2,TGTGCCAGCAGCTTAGTTTCGACAGGGAGGAACACTGAAGCTTTCTTT,CASSLVSTGRNTEAFF
-,-,TRBJ1-3,TRBV30,TGTGCCTGTGGACGGTTCCCTGCTAGAAACACCATATATTTT,CACGRFPARNTIYF
TRBD1,few,TRBJ1-2,TRBV12-3/TRBV12-4,TGTGCCAGCTCGACAGGGGTCTATGGCTACACCTTC,CASSTGVYGYTF
-,many,TRBJ2-3,TRBV28,TGTGCCATATATCCCCGGGGGGCTCCAGATACGCAGTATTTT,CAIYPRGAPDTQYF
TRBD1,many,TRBJ1-5,TRBV20-1,TGCAGTGCTAGGCCGACAGGGAAGTTCAGTAATCAGCCCCAGCATTTT,CSARPTGKFSNQPQHF
-,many,TRBJ1-5,TRBV7-9,TGTGCCAGCAGTCTCTCGGGGGCAGCCCAGCATTTT,CASSLSGAAQHF
-,many,TRBJ2-7,TRBV28,TGTGCCAGCGCCGGTCAGCTACGGTACGAGCAGTACTTC,CASAGQLRYEQYF
TRBD1,many,TRBJ1-5,TRBV27,TGTGCCAGCAGTTTGTTATCAGGGGGGGATCAGCCCCAGCATTTT,CASSLLSGGDQPQHF
TRBD2,once,TRBJ2-4,TRBV20-1,TGCAGTGCTTTCCTAGCGGGAACTGGAGCCAAAAACATTCAGTACTTC,CSAFLAGTGAKNIQYF
-,many,TRBJ2-7,TRBV3-1,TGTGCCAGCAGCCACCGGCAGAGCTCCTACGAGCAGTACTTC,CASSHRQSSYEQYF
-,-,TRBJ2-2,TRBV19,TGTGCCAGTAGTCCAAAGTACGGGGAGCTGTTTTTT,CASSPKYGELFF
TRBD2,many,TRBJ2-5,TRBV7-9,TGTGCCAGCAGCTTTAGCGGGAGCGGAGAGACCCAGTACTTC,CASSFSGSGETQYF
-,many,TRBJ1-1,TRBV2,TGTGCCAGCAGTGAACGGGTAACTGAAGCTTTCTTT,CASSERVTEAFF
-,many,TRBJ1-1,TRBV6-1,TGTGCCAGCAGCCCCAGGGCGACGGGTGAAGCTTTCTTT,CASSPRATGEAFF
-,many,TRBJ1-6,TRBV28,TGTGCCAGCAGTATCGCGAATTCACCCCTCCACTTT,CASSIANSPLHF
-,many,TRBJ2-2,TRBV4-3,TGCGCCAGCAGCCAAGGCTGGGGAACCGGGGAGCTGTTTTTT,CASSQGWGTGELFF
-,-,TRBJ2-7,TRBV20-1,TGCAGTGGTATTTCGAAAAGTTCCTACGAGCAGTACTTC,CSGISKSSYEQYF
TRBD2,many,TRBJ2-3,TRBV5-1,TGCGCCAGCAGCCTCACTAGCGGGAGAGCCACAGATACGCAGTATTTT,CASSLTSGRATDTQYF
-,few,TRBJ2-5,TRBV30,TGTGCCTGGAGTGTAGGCAGGGTAGACCAAGAGACCCAGTACTTC,CAWSVGRVDQETQYF
-,-,TRBJ2-7,TRBV5-1,TGCGCCAGCAGCTTGCCCCGTGGGGGCGAGGAGCAGTACTTC,CASSLPRGGEEQYF
-,many,TRBJ2-5,TRBV7-9,TGTGCCAGCAGCTTAGCGCCGAGGGGGGAGACCCAGTACTTC,CASSLAPRGETQYF
TRBD1,few,TRBJ1-2,TRBV6-1,TGTGCCAGCAGCGTCCAGGGGGCTAAGGATGGCTACACCTTC,CASSVQGAKDGYTF
-,many,TRBJ2-1,TRBV24-1,TGTGCCACCAGTGATCACAATGAGCAGTTCTTC,CATSDHNEQFF
-,many,TRBJ2-1,TRBV28,TGTGCCAGCAAAGGGCAGGGCCTCTCCTACAATGAGCAGTTCTTC,CASKGQGLSYNEQFF
-,many,TRBJ1-1,TRBV5-1,TGCGCCAGCAGCTTGGACCCGGGGGACACTGAAGCTTTCTTT,CASSLDPGDTEAFF
-,many,TRBJ2-3,TRBV6-2/TRBV6-3,TGTGCCAGCAGTTCCCTTCCCGGGACTGGGCCCCCAGATACGCAGTATTTT,CASSSLPGTGPPDTQYF
-,-,TRBJ1-4,TRBV12-3/TRBV12-4,TGTGCCAGCAGTTTGAGTACGGCGAATAATGAAAAACTGTTTTTT,CASSLSTANNEKLFF